Listed below are T cell receptor beta chains from one sample, sequenced in a study of human T cells and chemical hapten exposure. Via MiXCR, TCRdb re-called the RACE reads, giving one row per CDR3 protein. In the table there are about 93,000 distinct CDR3 sequences, about 8% of which are singletons. The source material was whole blood, sampled in connection with sensitization to the hapten diphenylcyclopropenone (DPC). Receptors originate from a man in his forties with alopecia areata. Some clones in this sample may be carry-over from other donors' samples. The CDR3 runs from the conserved cysteine through the conserved F or W. The D gene is left open where the match is weak. The size entry is marked missing in some rows and otherwise reads once, few, many or a size class.

j_call: TRBJ2-5
d_call: NA
clone_size: many
v_call: TRBV28
cdr3_length: 15
cdr3_nt: TGTGCCAGCAGTTTAGTGAAGCTGTCCCAAGAGACCCAGTACTTC
cdr3_aa: CASSLVKLSQETQYF

j_call: TRBJ1-4
d_call: NA
clone_size: few
v_call: TRBV20-1
cdr3_length: 17
cdr3_nt: TGCAGTGCTAGATATGGACAGTTTTTGACGACTAATGAAAAACTGTTTTTT
cdr3_aa: CSARYGQFLTTNEKLFF

j_call: TRBJ2-1
d_call: NA
clone_size: NA
v_call: TRBV3-1
cdr3_length: 13
cdr3_nt: TGTGCCAGCAGCCAAGATCCGCGGGATGAGCAGTTCTTC
cdr3_aa: CASSQDPRDEQFF

j_call: TRBJ2-3
d_call: NA
clone_size: few
v_call: TRBV30
cdr3_length: 16
cdr3_nt: TGTGCCTGGAGTTCGGGGGCCGGGGGGAGCACAGATACGCAGTATTTT
cdr3_aa: CAWSSGAGGSTDTQYF

j_call: TRBJ2-7
d_call: NA
clone_size: NA
v_call: TRBV5-4
cdr3_length: 13
cdr3_nt: TGTGCCAGCAGCTTGGGACAGTTGTACGAGCAGTACTTC
cdr3_aa: CASSLGQLYEQYF

j_call: TRBJ2-7
d_call: NA
clone_size: many
v_call: TRBV29-1
cdr3_length: 12
cdr3_nt: TGCAGCGTCGTCGTCCTGGCCTACGAGCAGTACTTC
cdr3_aa: CSVVVLAYEQYF

j_call: TRBJ1-5
d_call: NA
clone_size: few
v_call: TRBV27
cdr3_length: 15
cdr3_nt: TGTGCCAGCAGCCGGGGGGGGGGGGCTGTTCAGCCCCAGCATTTT
cdr3_aa: CASSRGGGAVQPQHF

j_call: TRBJ1-2
d_call: NA
clone_size: few
v_call: TRBV28
cdr3_length: 17
cdr3_nt: TGTGCCAGCAGTTTGAAAACTTGGACAGAGAATAACTATGGCTACACCTTC
cdr3_aa: CASSLKTWTENNYGYTF

j_call: TRBJ2-1
d_call: TRBD2
clone_size: few
v_call: TRBV2
cdr3_length: 14
cdr3_nt: TGTGCCAGCAGGCTGACTAGCGGGAGCAATGAGCAGTTCTTC
cdr3_aa: CASRLTSGSNEQFF

j_call: TRBJ2-3
d_call: NA
clone_size: NA
v_call: TRBV7-2
cdr3_length: 12
cdr3_nt: TGTGCCAGCAGCCTTGGGCCCTTAACGCAGTATTTT
cdr3_aa: CASSLGPLTQYF

j_call: TRBJ2-3
d_call: NA
clone_size: few
v_call: TRBV27
cdr3_length: 15
cdr3_nt: TGTGCCAGCAAGGGGATGGGTGCTGTCACAGATACGCAGTATTTT
cdr3_aa: CASKGMGAVTDTQYF

j_call: TRBJ1-1
d_call: NA
clone_size: many
v_call: TRBV11-2
cdr3_length: 14
cdr3_nt: TGTGCCAGCAGCTCGAATACATTGAACACTGAAGCTTTCTTT
cdr3_aa: CASSSNTLNTEAFF

j_call: TRBJ2-2
d_call: TRBD1
clone_size: NA
v_call: TRBV7-2
cdr3_length: 15
cdr3_nt: TGTGCCAGCAGCCCCCGTAGGGGGCGGTCCGGGGAGCTGTTTTTT
cdr3_aa: CASSPRRGRSGELFF

j_call: TRBJ1-5
d_call: TRBD1
clone_size: many
v_call: TRBV20-1
cdr3_length: 17
cdr3_nt: TGCAGTGCTAGAGATTCGAGAAGAACAGGGGGCAATCAGCCCCAGCATTTT
cdr3_aa: CSARDSRRTGGNQPQHF

j_call: TRBJ2-3
d_call: NA
clone_size: NA
v_call: TRBV11-2
cdr3_length: 16
cdr3_nt: TGTGCCAGCAGCTCAGGCCAGGCAGCTAGCACAGATACGCAGTATTTT
cdr3_aa: CASSSGQAASTDTQYF

j_call: TRBJ2-2
d_call: NA
clone_size: many
v_call: TRBV21-1
cdr3_length: 13
cdr3_nt: TGTGCCAGCAACCCCCTTACAGAGGGGGAGCTGTTTTTT
cdr3_aa: CASNPLTEGELFF

j_call: TRBJ1-3
d_call: TRBD1
clone_size: many
v_call: TRBV20-1
cdr3_length: 14
cdr3_nt: TGCAGTGCTGGGAGGACAGGGCCCGGAAACACCATATATTTT
cdr3_aa: CSAGRTGPGNTIYF

j_call: TRBJ2-1
d_call: NA
clone_size: many
v_call: TRBV7-9
cdr3_length: 11
cdr3_nt: TGTGCCAGCAGCCCCTTGTATGAGCAGTTCTTC
cdr3_aa: CASSPLYEQFF

j_call: TRBJ2-6
d_call: TRBD2
clone_size: many
v_call: TRBV27
cdr3_length: 17
cdr3_nt: TGTGCCAGCAGTTATAGACTAGCGGGCTCTGGGGCCAACGTCCTGACTTTC
cdr3_aa: CASSYRLAGSGANVLTF

j_call: TRBJ2-1
d_call: NA
clone_size: many
v_call: TRBV18
cdr3_length: 15
cdr3_nt: TGTGCCAGCTCACCGGCGGTGGCCCTTGGAGATGAGCAGTTCTTC
cdr3_aa: CASSPAVALGDEQFF

j_call: TRBJ2-3
d_call: TRBD1
clone_size: few
v_call: TRBV7-2
cdr3_length: 15
cdr3_nt: TGTGCCAGCAGCAAGGGACAGCTAAGCACAGATACGCAGTATTTT
cdr3_aa: CASSKGQLSTDTQYF

j_call: TRBJ1-4
d_call: NA
clone_size: many
v_call: TRBV7-7
cdr3_length: 16
cdr3_nt: TGTGCTAGCAGCCTACTGCGTGGGGGAAGTGGGGAAAAACTGTTTTTT
cdr3_aa: CASSLLRGGSGEKLFF

j_call: TRBJ1-1
d_call: NA
clone_size: few
v_call: TRBV20-1
cdr3_length: 13
cdr3_nt: TGCAGTGCTGGGAGGCCCACGAACACTGAAGCTTTCTTT
cdr3_aa: CSAGRPTNTEAFF

j_call: TRBJ2-7
d_call: TRBD1
clone_size: few
v_call: TRBV5-1
cdr3_length: 14
cdr3_nt: TGCGCCAGCAGCTTGGGGACAGGACGCTACGAGCAGTACTTC
cdr3_aa: CASSLGTGRYEQYF

j_call: TRBJ2-3
d_call: NA
clone_size: NA
v_call: TRBV6-2/TRBV6-3
cdr3_length: 13
cdr3_nt: TGTGCCAGCAGTTACCCCACTGTGGATACGCAGTATTTT
cdr3_aa: CASSYPTVDTQYF

j_call: TRBJ1-4
d_call: NA
clone_size: many
v_call: TRBV29-1
cdr3_length: 13
cdr3_nt: TGCAGCGTGGTGATACAGGGAATCGAAAAACTGTTTTTT
cdr3_aa: CSVVIQGIEKLFF

j_call: TRBJ2-5
d_call: NA
clone_size: many
v_call: TRBV6-2/TRBV6-3
cdr3_length: 16
cdr3_nt: TGTGCCAGCAGTTACGGTTGGGGCAGCGGCTCTGAGACCCAGTACTTC
cdr3_aa: CASSYGWGSGSETQYF

j_call: TRBJ2-1
d_call: NA
clone_size: many
v_call: TRBV7-3
cdr3_length: 15
cdr3_nt: TGTGCCAGCAGCATACAGGGTCCCCCCGACAATGAGCAGTTCTTC
cdr3_aa: CASSIQGPPDNEQFF

j_call: TRBJ1-1
d_call: NA
clone_size: few
v_call: TRBV6-5
cdr3_length: 16
cdr3_nt: TGTGCCAGCAGTAACCCTGGGGGGGGGTCGCGCGTGGAAGCTTTCTTT
cdr3_aa: CASSNPGGGSRVEAFF